Sequencing of this T cell receptor (beta chain) was carried out in a study of vaccination and CD4 T cells after COVID-19. Stated treatment: roughly 10-day PBMC culture with coronavirus spike peptide pools or control peptides (ViraFEST assay). Cultured CD4+ T cell DNA underwent sequencing with the Oncomine TCR Beta short-read assay. MiXCR, applied by TCRdb to the PCR reads, yields one record per CDR3 protein. The data show roughly 20,000 distinct CDR3 sequences, around 50% seen once. The ends were cut back, 6 bases at V and 6 bases at J, with 17 bases in the middle. Germline CDR1 reads SEHNR; CDR2 reads FQNEAQ (reference sequence). CDR3 length equals 14 residues. This clonotype was counted a few times. Its target is not known.

The TCR was taken from a human donor who had recovered from COVID-19. Material for sequencing was CD4+ T cells from blood, cultured in vitro. J is TRBJ1-2 and V is TRBV7-9; weak D call: TRBD1 (6 bases). The CDR3 here is CASRGGGRADGYTF. CDR3 bases: TGTGCCAGCAGAGGGGGGGGCAGGGCCGATGGCTACACCTTC.